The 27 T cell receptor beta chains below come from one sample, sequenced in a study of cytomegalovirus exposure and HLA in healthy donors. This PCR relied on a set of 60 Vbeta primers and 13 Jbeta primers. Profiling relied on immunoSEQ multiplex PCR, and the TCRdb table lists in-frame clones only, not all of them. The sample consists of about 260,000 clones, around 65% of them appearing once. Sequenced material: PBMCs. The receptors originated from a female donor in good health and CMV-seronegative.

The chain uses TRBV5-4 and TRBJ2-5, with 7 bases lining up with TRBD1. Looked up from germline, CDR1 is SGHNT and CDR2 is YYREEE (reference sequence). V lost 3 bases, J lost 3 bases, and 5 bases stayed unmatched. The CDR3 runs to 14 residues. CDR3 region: CASSSPGTEETQYF. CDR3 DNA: TGTGCCAGCAGCTCTCCCGGGACAGAAGAGACCCAGTACTTC. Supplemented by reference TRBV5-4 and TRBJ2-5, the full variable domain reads ETGVTQSPTHLIKTRGQQVTLRCSSQSGHNTVSWYQQALGQGPQFIFQYYREEENGRGNFPPRFSGLQFPNYSSELNVNALELDDSALYLCASSSPGTEETQYFGPGTRLLVL.

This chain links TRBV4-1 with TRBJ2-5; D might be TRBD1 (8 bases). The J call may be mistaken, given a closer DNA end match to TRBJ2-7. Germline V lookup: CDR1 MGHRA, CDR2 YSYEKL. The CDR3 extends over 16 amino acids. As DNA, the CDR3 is TGCGCCAGCAGCCAAGGGGGCACAGGGGGGGGATACGAGCAGTACTTC. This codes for CASSQGGTGGGYEQYF.

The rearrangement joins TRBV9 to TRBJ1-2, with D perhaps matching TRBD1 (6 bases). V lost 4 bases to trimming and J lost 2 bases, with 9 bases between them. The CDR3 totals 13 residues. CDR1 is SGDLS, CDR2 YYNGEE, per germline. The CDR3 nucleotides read TGTGCCAGCAGCCTGGACAGCAACTATGGCTACACCTTC. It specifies CASSLDSNYGYTF. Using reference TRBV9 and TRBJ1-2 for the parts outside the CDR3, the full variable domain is DSGVTQTPKHLITATGQRVTLRCSPRSGDLSVYWYQQSLDQGLQFLIQYYNGEERAKGNILERFSAQQFPDLHSELNLSSLELGDSALYFCASSLDSNYGYTFGSGTRLTVV.

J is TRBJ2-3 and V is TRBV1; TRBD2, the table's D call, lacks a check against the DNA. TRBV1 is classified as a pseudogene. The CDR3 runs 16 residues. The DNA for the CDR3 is TGCACCAGCAGCCAAGAGGGGGAGGGCCACACAGATACGCAGTATTTT. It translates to CTSSQEGEGHTDTQYF.

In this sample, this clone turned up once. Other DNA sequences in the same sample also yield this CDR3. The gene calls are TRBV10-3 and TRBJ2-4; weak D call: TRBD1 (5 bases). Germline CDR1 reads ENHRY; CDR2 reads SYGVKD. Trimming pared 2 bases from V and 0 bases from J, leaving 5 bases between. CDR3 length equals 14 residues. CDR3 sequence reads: CAISETGAKNIQYF. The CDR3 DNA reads TGTGCCATCAGTGAGACAGGAGCCAAAAACATTCAGTACTTC.

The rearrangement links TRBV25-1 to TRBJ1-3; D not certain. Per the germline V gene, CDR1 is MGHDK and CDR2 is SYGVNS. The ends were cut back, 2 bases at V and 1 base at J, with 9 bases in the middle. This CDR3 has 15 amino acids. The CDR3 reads CASSERRDSGNTIYF. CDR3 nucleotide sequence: TGTGCCAGCAGTGAACGTCGGGATTCTGGAAACACCATATATTTT.

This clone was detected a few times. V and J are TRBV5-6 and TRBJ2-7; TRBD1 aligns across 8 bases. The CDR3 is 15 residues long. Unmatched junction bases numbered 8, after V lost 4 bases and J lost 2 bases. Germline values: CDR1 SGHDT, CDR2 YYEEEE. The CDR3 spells CASSALQGVPYEQYF. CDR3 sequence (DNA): TGTGCCAGCAGCGCCCTACAGGGGGTCCCCTACGAGCAGTACTTC. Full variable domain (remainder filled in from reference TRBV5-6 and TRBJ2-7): DAGVTQSPTHLIKTRGQQVTLRCSPKSGHDTVSWYQQALGQGPQFIFQYYEEEERQRGNFPDRFSGHQFPNYSSELNVNALLLGDSALYLCASSALQGVPYEQYFGPGTRLTVT.

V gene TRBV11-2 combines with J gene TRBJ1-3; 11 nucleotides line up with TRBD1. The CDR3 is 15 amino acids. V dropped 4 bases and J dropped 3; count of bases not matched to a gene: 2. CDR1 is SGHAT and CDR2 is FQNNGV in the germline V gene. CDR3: CASSSGQGDGNTIYF. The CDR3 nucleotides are TGTGCCAGCAGCTCGGGACAGGGGGATGGAAACACCATATATTTT.

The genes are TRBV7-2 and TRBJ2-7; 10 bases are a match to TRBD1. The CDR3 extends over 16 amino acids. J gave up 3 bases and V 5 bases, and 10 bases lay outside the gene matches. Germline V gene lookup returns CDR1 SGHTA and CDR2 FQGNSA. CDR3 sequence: CASSRSSGTGDYEQYF. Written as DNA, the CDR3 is TGTGCCAGCAGCCGCTCCTCCGGGACAGGGGACTACGAGCAGTACTTC.

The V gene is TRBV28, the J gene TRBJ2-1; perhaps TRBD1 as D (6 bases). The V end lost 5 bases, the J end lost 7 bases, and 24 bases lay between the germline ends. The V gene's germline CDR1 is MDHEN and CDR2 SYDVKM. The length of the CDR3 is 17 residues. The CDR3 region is CASSPPRAGVRMNEQFF. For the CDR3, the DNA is TGTGCCAGCAGTCCACCCCGGGCAGGGGTCAGGATGAATGAGCAGTTCTTC. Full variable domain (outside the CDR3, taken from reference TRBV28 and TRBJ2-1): DVKVTQSSRYLVKRTGEKVFLECVQDMDHENMFWYRQDPGLGLRLIYFSYDVKMKEKGDIPEGYSVSREKKERFSLILESASTNQTSMYLCASSPPRAGVRMNEQFFGPGTRLTVL.

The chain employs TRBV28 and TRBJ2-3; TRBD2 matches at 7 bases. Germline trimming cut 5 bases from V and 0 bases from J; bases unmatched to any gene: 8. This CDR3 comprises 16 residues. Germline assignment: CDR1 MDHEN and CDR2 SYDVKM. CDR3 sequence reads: CASSGAGAGSTDTQYF. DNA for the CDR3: TGTGCCAGCAGTGGCGCGGGAGCGGGCAGCACAGATACGCAGTATTTT.

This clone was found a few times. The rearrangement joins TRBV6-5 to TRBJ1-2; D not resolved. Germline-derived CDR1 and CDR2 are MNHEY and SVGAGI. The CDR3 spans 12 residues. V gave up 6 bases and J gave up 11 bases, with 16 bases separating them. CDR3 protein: CASSLNRYGYTF. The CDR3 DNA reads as TGTGCCAGCAGCCTTAATCGGTACGGTTACACCTTC.

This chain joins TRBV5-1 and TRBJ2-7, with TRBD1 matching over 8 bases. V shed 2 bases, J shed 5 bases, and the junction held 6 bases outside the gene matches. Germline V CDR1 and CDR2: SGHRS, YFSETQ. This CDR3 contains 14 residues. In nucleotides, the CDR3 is TGCGCCAGCAGCTTCCGACAGGGGACCCACGAGCAGTACTTC. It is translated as CASSFRQGTHEQYF. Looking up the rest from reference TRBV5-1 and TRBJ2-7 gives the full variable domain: KAGVTQTPRYLIKTRGQQVTLSCSPISGHRSVSWYQQTPGQGLQFLFEYFSETQRNKGNFPGRFSGRQFSNSRSEMNVSTLELGDSALYLCASSFRQGTHEQYFGPGTRLTVT.

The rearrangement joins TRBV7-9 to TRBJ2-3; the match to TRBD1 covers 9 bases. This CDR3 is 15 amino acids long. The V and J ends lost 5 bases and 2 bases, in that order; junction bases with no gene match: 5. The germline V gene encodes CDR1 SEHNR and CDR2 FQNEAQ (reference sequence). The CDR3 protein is CASSAQQGATDTQYF. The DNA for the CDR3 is TGTGCCAGCAGCGCCCAACAGGGGGCCACAGATACGCAGTATTTT.

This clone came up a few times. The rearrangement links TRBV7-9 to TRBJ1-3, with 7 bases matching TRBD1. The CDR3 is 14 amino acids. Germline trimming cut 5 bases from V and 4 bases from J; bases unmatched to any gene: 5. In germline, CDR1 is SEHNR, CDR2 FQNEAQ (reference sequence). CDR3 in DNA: TGTGCCAGCAGCCGGGGACAGCCCGGAAACACCATATATTTT. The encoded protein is CASSRGQPGNTIYF.

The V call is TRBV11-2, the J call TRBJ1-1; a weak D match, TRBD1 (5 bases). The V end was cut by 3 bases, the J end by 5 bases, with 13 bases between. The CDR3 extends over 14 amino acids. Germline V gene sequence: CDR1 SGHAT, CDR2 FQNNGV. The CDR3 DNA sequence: TGTGCCAGCAGCTTTGGAGGGGCCGGGACTGAAGCTTTCTTT. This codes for CASSFGGAGTEAFF.

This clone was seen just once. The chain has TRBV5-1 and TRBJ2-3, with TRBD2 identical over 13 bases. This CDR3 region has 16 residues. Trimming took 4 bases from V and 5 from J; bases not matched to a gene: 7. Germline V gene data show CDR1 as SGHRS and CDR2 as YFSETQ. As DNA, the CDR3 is TGCGCCAGCAGCAAGACTAGCGGGAGGAGGCAAGATACGCAGTATTTT. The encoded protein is CASSKTSGRRQDTQYF.

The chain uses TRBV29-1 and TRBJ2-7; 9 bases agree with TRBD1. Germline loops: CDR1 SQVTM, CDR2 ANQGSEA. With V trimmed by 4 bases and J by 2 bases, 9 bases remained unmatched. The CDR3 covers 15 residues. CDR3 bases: TGCAGCGTTGGGACTTGGACAGGGGCTACCTACGAGCAGTACTTC. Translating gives CSVGTWTGATYEQYF.

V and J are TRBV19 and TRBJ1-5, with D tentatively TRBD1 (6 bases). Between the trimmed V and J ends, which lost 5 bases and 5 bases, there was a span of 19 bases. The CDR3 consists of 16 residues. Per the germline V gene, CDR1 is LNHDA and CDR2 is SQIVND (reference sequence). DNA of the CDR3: TGTGCCAGTAGTCCCAGGACAGATGTTAGGGATCAGCCCCAGCATTTT. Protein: CASSPRTDVRDQPQHF.

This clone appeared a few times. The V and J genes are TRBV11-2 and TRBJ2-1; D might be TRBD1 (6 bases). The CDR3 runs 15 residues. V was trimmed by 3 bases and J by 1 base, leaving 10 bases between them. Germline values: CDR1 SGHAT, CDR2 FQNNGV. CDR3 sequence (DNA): TGTGCCAGCAGCTTGGACAGTTTGTCCTACAATGAGCAGTTCTTC. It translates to CASSLDSLSYNEQFF. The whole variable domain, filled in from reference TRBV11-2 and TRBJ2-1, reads EAGVAQSPRYKIIEKRQSVAFWCNPISGHATLYWYQQILGQGPKLLIQFQNNGVVDDSQLPKDRFSAERLKGVDSTLKIQPAKLEDSAVYLCASSLDSLSYNEQFFGPGTRLTVL.

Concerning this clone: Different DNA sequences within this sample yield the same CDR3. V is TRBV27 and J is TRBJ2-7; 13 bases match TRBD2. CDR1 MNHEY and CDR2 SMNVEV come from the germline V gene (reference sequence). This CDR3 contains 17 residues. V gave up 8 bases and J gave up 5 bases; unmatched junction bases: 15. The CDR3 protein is CASPRGLAGCGGHEQYF. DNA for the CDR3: TGTGCCAGCCCGAGGGGACTAGCGGGATGCGGGGGTCACGAGCAGTACTTC.

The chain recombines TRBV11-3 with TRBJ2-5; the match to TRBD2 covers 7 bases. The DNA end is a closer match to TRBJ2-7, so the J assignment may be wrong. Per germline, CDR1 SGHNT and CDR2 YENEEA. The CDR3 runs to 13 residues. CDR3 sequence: CASSVTSAYEQYF. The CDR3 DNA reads TGTGCCAGCAGCGTAACTAGCGCCTACGAGCAGTACTTC.

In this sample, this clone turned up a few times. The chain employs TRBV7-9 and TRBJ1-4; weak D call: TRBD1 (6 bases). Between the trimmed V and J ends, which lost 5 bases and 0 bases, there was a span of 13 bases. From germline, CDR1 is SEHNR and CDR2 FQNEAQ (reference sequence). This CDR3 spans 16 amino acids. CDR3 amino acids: CASSPDRLPTNEKLFF. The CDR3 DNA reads TGTGCCAGCAGCCCCGACAGGTTGCCAACTAATGAAAAACTGTTTTTT.

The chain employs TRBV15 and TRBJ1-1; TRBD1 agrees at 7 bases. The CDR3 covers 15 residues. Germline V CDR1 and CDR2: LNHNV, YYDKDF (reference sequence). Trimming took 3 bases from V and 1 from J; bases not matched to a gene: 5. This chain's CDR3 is CATSREGQSNTEAFF. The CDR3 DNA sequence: TGTGCCACCAGCAGGGAGGGACAGTCGAACACTGAAGCTTTCTTT.

The CDR3 protein is CASSLVQAGTEAFF. CDR3 in DNA: TGTGCCAGCAGCTTAGTGCAGGCGGGGACTGAAGCTTTCTTT. V is TRBV7-9 and J is TRBJ1-1, with D hard to call. Germline CDR1 SEHNR, CDR2 FQNEAQ (reference sequence). The CDR3 has 14 amino acids. V lost 1 base and J lost 5, with 11 bases in between.

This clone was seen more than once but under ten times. CDR3 protein: CASSQDLAGEEQYF. DNA of the CDR3: TGTGCCAGCAGCCAAGATTTAGCGGGAGAAGAGCAGTACTTC. V and J are TRBV4-2 and TRBJ2-7; 9 bases map to TRBD2. Trimming took 0 bases from V and 7 from J; bases not matched to a gene: 4. Germline CDR1 reads LGHNA; CDR2 reads YNFKEQ. The CDR3 is made up of 14 amino acids.

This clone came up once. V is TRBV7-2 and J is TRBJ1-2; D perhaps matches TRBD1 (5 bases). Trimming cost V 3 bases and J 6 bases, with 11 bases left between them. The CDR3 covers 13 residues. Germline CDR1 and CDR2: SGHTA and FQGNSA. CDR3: CASSFQSRDGYTF. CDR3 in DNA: TGTGCCAGCAGCTTCCAGAGCAGGGATGGCTACACCTTC.